The following is a T cell receptor beta chain sequence with its context. The antigen is unknown. This record belongs to a study of cytomegalovirus exposure and HLA in healthy donors. Overall study context: From about 180 million T cells, an earlier analysis saw roughly 100 million unique TCR beta sequences.

Donors had nominal health at sampling but likely had unrecorded immune exposures. Findings of the study overall: In terms of immune exposure information, only CMV serostatus was available.

Primers: 60 Vbeta forward and 13 Jbeta reverse. Here immunoSEQ multiplex PCR was the method, and the copy in TCRdb shows in-frame clones only, minus some. Seen here are about 130,000 clones, roughly 75% observed once, and the top ten hold more than 4.5%. Germline CDR1 SGHNT, CDR2 YENEEA. V lost 4 bases, J lost 0 bases, and 4 bases stayed unmatched. The CDR3 totals 16 residues. The sequencing input was PBMCs. This receptor was obtained from a man aged 25 to 40 in good health. The chain links TRBV11-3 to TRBJ2-2; 8 positions agree with TRBD2. This CDR3 is CASSSKRGTNTGELFF. CDR3 sequence (DNA): TGTGCCAGCAGCTCCAAGCGGGGGACGAACACCGGGGAGCTGTTTTTT.